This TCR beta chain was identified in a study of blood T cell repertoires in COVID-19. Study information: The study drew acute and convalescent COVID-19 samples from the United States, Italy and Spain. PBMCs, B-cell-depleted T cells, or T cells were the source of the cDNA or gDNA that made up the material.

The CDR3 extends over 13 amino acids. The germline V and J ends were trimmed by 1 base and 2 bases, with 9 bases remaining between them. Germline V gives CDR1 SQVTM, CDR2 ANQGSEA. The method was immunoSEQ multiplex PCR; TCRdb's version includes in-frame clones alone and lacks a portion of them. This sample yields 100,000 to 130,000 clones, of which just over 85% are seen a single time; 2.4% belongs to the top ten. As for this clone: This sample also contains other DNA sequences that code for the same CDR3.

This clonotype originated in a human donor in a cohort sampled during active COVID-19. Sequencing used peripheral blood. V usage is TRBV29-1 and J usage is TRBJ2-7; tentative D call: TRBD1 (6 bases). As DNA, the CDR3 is TGCAGCGTTGAAGGGACAGTGCCCTACGAGCAGTACTTC. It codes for CSVEGTVPYEQYF.